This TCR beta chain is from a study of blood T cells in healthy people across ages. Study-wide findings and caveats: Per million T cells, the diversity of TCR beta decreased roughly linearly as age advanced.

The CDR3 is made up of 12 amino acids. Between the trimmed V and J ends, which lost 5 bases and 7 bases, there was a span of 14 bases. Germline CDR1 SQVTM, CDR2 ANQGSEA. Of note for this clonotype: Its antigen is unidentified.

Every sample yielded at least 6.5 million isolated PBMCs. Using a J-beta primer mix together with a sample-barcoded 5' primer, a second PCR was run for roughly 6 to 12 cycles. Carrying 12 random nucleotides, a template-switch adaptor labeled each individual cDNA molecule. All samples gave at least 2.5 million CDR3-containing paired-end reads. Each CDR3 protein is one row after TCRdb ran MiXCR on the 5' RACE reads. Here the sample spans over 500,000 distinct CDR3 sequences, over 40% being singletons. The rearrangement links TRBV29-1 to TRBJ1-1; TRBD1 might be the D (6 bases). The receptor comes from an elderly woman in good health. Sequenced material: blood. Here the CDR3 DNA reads TGCAGCGTTTTACAGGGTGGGGGTGAAGCTTTCTTT. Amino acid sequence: CSVLQGGGEAFF.